What follows is one T cell receptor (beta chain) and its context. The specificity of this receptor is unknown. No base-level quality is on record; no much larger clone is a single base apart. The donors were under 40 Caucasian individuals from Russia, aged roughly 6 to 100 years, who were systemically healthy. Each donor gave 8 to 10 milliliters of peripheral blood, drawn into EDTA-treated Vacutainer tubes. PBMCs were isolated by Ficoll-Paque density-gradient centrifugation, with at least 7 million obtained per sample. Trizol reagent was used to extract total RNA from the PBMCs, yielding at least 5.5 micrograms per sample. For every donor, an aliquot of PBMCs went through flow cytometry to measure the percentages of naive CD45RAhigh/CD27high T cells. These data come from a study of blood T cells in healthy people across ages (dated by TCRdb to between 2014 and 2016). For the wider study: In model experiments, template switching captured about one uniquely barcoded TCR beta cDNA molecule for every two T cells. Age-related changes in TCR beta repertoire diversity were measured in the study by deep sequencing normalized with unique cDNA molecular identifiers. Four age groups were formed from the donors: young (average around 15 years), middle-aged (approximately 41), aged (approximately 60) and long-lived (more than 75). Donors of different ages were randomly distributed across sequencing lanes to avoid experimental bias. Two additional independent replicas of 1 million unique cDNA reads from the same blood draw were analyzed for two donors (one aged 18 to 30 and one aged 80 or older). General study outcomes and caveats: As age increased, observed TCR beta diversity per million T cells dropped in a roughly linear way, and a significant reduction was already evident by age 40. There was a strong correlation between observed TCR beta diversity and the percentage of naive T cells measured by flow cytometry. Because the CMV infection status of the donors was unknown, age-related changes in expanded clonotypes may potentially have been confounded. Estimates of total diversity based on one million sequenced T cells were considered lower bounds and underestimates. Compared with the aged group, more naive CD4+ T cells, fewer expanded clones and increased TCR diversity were shown by the long-lived group, suggesting age selection. Because profiling used bulk unsorted PBMCs, naive and antigen-experienced compartments could not be compared conclusively.

Libraries came from 5' RACE. Sequencing was performed on an Illumina HiSeq 2500. The second PCR ran for about 6 to 11 cycles and used a J-beta primer mix along with a sample-barcoded 5' primer. Each TCR beta cDNA molecule received a unique molecular identifier from a template-switch 5' adaptor carrying 12 random nucleotides. At least 2.5 million CDR3-containing paired-end reads were obtained from each sample. First-strand cDNA was synthesized from all RNA with the Mint cDNA synthesis kit, primed by a TRBC-specific oligonucleotide. All cDNA was treated with uracil-DNA glycosylase and then went through a first 18-cycle PCR with the universal primers M1SS and BC2_uni_R. In the original analysis: For normalization, 1 million high-quality reads, each with a distinct molecular identifier, were randomly selected from each sample. Instead of being binned into consensus sequences, reads that shared molecular identifiers were thrown out. MiTCR, run with a Q25 quality threshold and the strictest error-elimination algorithm, handled CDR3 identification, clonotype clustering and error correction. Lower-bound total TCR beta diversity was estimated with a nonparametric unseen species model using Euler transformation. The public sequencing data were trimmed at Q25 with fastp and processed into clonotypes with MiXCR by TCRdb, which kept only in-frame beta chains. Each entry merges the rows of one CDR3 protein and shows their most common DNA and genes. The authors' filters were not applied to this entry. For this sample there are approximately 900,000 distinct CDR3 sequences; about 48% appear just once. The ten largest account for roughly 13% of the sample.

The germline V gene (reference sequence) specifies LGHDT as CDR1 and YNNKEL as CDR2. The trim is 0 bases for V and 5 bases for J, with a gap of 14 bases between the germline ends. Including cysteine and phenylalanine, the CDR3 has 15 amino acids. The CDR3 DNA has 45 bases and is translated from base 1. Sequencing was carried out using blood. The chain couples TRBV3-1 to TRBJ2-7, and possibly TRBD1, on 5 matching bases. This TCR was sampled from a man aged 25-45 years in good health. The CDR3 region has the sequence CASSQESSQGHEQYF. The DNA reads TGTGCCAGCAGCCAAGAGTCATCCCAGGGCCACGAGCAGTACTTC.